The rows below give T cell receptor beta chains drawn from one sample of a study of ipilimumab plus nivolumab after autologous stem cell transplantation. TCRdb's table, derived via immunoSEQ multiplex PCR, lists solely in-frame clones and lacks some. The sample consists of about 40,000 clones, around 93% of them appearing once. The sequenced sample was PBMCs, obtained in a trial of ipilimumab plus nivolumab as post-transplant consolidation. The source of these receptors is a male donor with multiple myeloma. Each CDR3 is given without its conserved first and last residue. Only part of the rows carry a size: once, few, many, or a class if the clone is expanded.

v_gene	abundance	j_gene	CDR3aa
TRBV4-3	.	TRBJ2-1	ASSQESWGEQF
TRBV12-5	.	TRBJ1-5	ASGLYGNQPQH
TRBV4-1	few	TRBJ1-1	ASSQVPMNTEAF
TRBV7-3	.	TRBJ2-3	ASSAGGQSTDTQY
TRBV5-8	.	TRBJ2-1	ASSTTEQF
TRBV27	.	TRBJ1-1	ASSLSGGQNTEAF
TRBV27	.	TRBJ2-1	ASSPTGASYNEQF
TRBV28	.	TRBJ1-5	ASSPRGLGGQPQH
TRBV10-3	.	TRBJ1-1	AIRDRVSEEAF
TRBV5-8	.	TRBJ1-5	ASSLSLLAMGAKGNQPQH
TRBV19	.	TRBJ2-7	ASSATRGQGPYEQY
TRBV5-1	.	TRBJ1-3	ASSWTGTGSGNTIY
TRBV4-3	.	TRBJ2-1	ASSQPRSGGGNEQF
TRBV18	.	TRBJ1-2	ASSPPGGYGYT
TRBV7-2	.	TRBJ1-5	ASSPGWGGDFSNQPQH
TRBV6-1	once	TRBJ1-5	ASKGGHMSNQPQH